A single sample is the source of the 27 T cell receptor beta chains below, sequenced in a study of human T cells and chemical hapten exposure. Documented time point: pre-sensitization, week 0. Treatment specified: therapeutic diphenylcyclopropenone sensitization with weekly scalp DPC. TCRdb re-called the RACE reads through MiXCR, storing one row per CDR3 protein. The sample yields roughly 380,000 distinct CDR3 sequences, about 5.1% seen once. Material: whole blood, obtained in connection with sensitization to the hapten diphenylcyclopropenone (DPC). All receptors come from a woman aged 45 to 65 with alopecia areata. Some clones in this sample may be carry-over from other donors' samples.

For this clonotype: A much more abundant neighbour one base away suggests this may be a read error. V is TRBV14 and J is TRBJ2-5; D is undetermined. This CDR3 is 12 amino acids long. CDR1 SGHDN and CDR2 FVKESK come from the germline V gene. Trimming left V 1 base short and J 7 bases short, with 7 bases between. The CDR3 spells CASSQVEGTQYF. The CDR3 nucleotides are TGTGCCAGCAGCCAAGTAGAAGGGACCCAGTACTTC.

There are a few counts of this clonotype. The chain carries TRBV5-6 and TRBJ1-6; D uncertain. CDR3 length: 15 amino acids. Deletions cut 0 bases from V and 6 bases from J, with 10 bases between. Germline values: CDR1 SGHDT, CDR2 YYEEEE. The CDR3 region has the DNA TGTGCCAGCAGCTTGGGAGGTGGGTCTAATTCACCCCTCCACTTT. It encodes CASSLGGGSNSPLHF. Looking up the rest from reference TRBV5-6 and TRBJ1-6 gives the full variable domain: DAGVTQSPTHLIKTRGQQVTLRCSPKSGHDTVSWYQQALGQGPQFIFQYYEEEERQRGNFPDRFSGHQFPNYSSELNVNALLLGDSALYLCASSLGGGSNSPLHFGNGTRLTVT.

This clonotype was counted between two and nine times. The J gene is TRBJ1-6, the V gene TRBV12-5, with TRBD1 identical over 7 bases. With V trimmed by 0 bases and J by 5 bases, 10 bases remained unmatched. Germline values: CDR1 LGHNT, CDR2 FRNRAP. There are 18 residues in the CDR3. The CDR3 coding sequence is TGTGCTAGTGGTTTGGTGGGGACAGTCCCAAGGAATAATTCACCCCTCCACTTT. Translated, it gives CASGLVGTVPRNNSPLHF.

The chain has TRBV7-2 and TRBJ2-5, with D uncertain. V was cut by 6 bases and J by 3 bases, with 5 bases left in between. The germline V gene encodes CDR1 SGHTA and CDR2 FQGNSA. The CDR3 totals 11 residues. For the CDR3, the DNA is TGTGCCAGCAGACAAAAAGAGACCCAGTACTTC. Protein sequence: CASRQKETQYF.

This clonotype was recorded many times. The chain is built from TRBV7-9 and TRBJ2-7, with D perhaps assigned TRBD1 or TRBD2 (6 bases each). Per germline, CDR1 SEHNR and CDR2 FQNEAQ (reference sequence). V was trimmed by 3 bases and J by 4 bases, leaving 13 bases between them. The CDR3 runs to 14 residues. Here the CDR3 reads CASSFRGQGYEQYF. DNA of the CDR3: TGTGCCAGCAGCTTTCGGGGGCAGGGATACGAGCAGTACTTC. Complete variable domain (other parts from reference TRBV7-9 and TRBJ2-7): DTGVSQNPRHKITKRGQNVTFRCDPISEHNRLYWYRQTLGQGPEFLTYFQNEAQLEKSRLLSDRFSAERPKGSFSTLEIQRTEQGDSAMYLCASSFRGQGYEQYFGPGTRLTVT.

This clonotype was counted ten times or more. This chain connects TRBV7-8 to TRBJ1-3; D gene ambiguous. The CDR3 is 14 residues long. Trimming removed 1 base from V and 4 bases from J, with 8 bases in between. The V gene's germline CDR1 is SGHVS and CDR2 FQNEAQ. CDR3 sequence reads: CASSLVTKGNTIYF. The CDR3 DNA sequence: TGTGCCAGCAGCTTAGTCACGAAGGGAAACACCATATATTTT.

This clonotype has ten or more counts. This chain links TRBV18 with TRBJ1-2, with 7 bases that match TRBD1. This CDR3 comprises 14 residues. The J segment lost 1 base and the V segment lost 2 bases, leaving 1 base of the junction unmatched. CDR1 is KGHSH, CDR2 LQKENI, per germline. CDR3 sequence reads: CASSPTGDNYGYTF. CDR3 in DNA: TGTGCCAGCTCACCAACAGGGGATAACTATGGCTACACCTTC.

This clonotype came up a few times. This chain uses TRBV7-7 with TRBJ1-2, with TRBD1 matching 10 bases. Trimming at V came to 7 bases and at J to 2 bases, leaving 7 bases not matched to a gene. This CDR3 has 15 residues. Germline V gives CDR1 SSHAT, CDR2 FNYEAQ (reference sequence). This CDR3 is CASTGDRGRNYGYTF. In nucleotides, the CDR3 is TGTGCCAGCACAGGGGACAGGGGAAGGAACTATGGCTACACCTTC.

This clonotype has ten or more counts. The chain joins TRBV5-5 to TRBJ2-1; 10 bases map to TRBD2. Per the germline V gene, CDR1 is SGHKS and CDR2 is YYEKEE (reference sequence). The junction had 5 bases not matched to a gene; V was cut back by 6 bases and J by 5 bases. The CDR3 has 14 residues. The DNA of the CDR3 is TGTGCCAGCACAGCGGGGGGGCCCGACAATGAGCAGTTCTTC. Translation: CASTAGGPDNEQFF.

Ten or more counts support this clonotype. CDR3 protein: CASSWVGFDTGELFF. CDR3 in DNA: TGTGCCAGCAGCTGGGTTGGGTTCGACACCGGGGAGCTGTTTTTT. The chain uses TRBV9 and TRBJ2-2; D unclear. Germline V lookup: CDR1 SGDLS, CDR2 YYNGEE. Deletions cut 4 bases from V and 3 bases from J, with 13 bases between. The length of the CDR3 is 15 residues.

This clonotype showed up just a few times. Here the CDR3 reads CASSLALAGDVPTDTQYF. CDR3 bases: TGTGCCAGCAGCTTAGCACTAGCGGGGGACGTGCCCACAGATACGCAGTATTTT. This chain uses TRBV13 with TRBJ2-3, with 11 bases matching TRBD2. V shed 1 base, J shed 2 bases, and the junction held 8 bases outside the gene matches. The CDR3 is 18 amino acids. Germline V gene lookup returns CDR1 PRHDT and CDR2 FYEKMQ (reference sequence).

This clonotype appeared a few times. The J gene is TRBJ2-7, the V gene TRBV2, with D possibly matching TRBD2 (6 bases). In germline, CDR1 is SNHLY, CDR2 FYNNEI. V was shortened by 8 bases and J by 2 bases, with 16 bases between the two germline ends. The CDR3 consists of 14 residues. The CDR3 sequence is CASPAGRPPYEQYF. In nucleotides, the CDR3 is TGTGCCAGCCCGGCGGGGCGTCCCCCCTACGAGCAGTACTTC.

The sample holds many counts of this clonotype. The rearrangement uses TRBV9 and TRBJ1-5, with 7 bases that match TRBD1. Germline V CDR1 and CDR2: SGDLS, YYNGEE. V gave up 0 bases and J gave up 1 base; unmatched junction bases: 13. The CDR3 spans 19 residues. The CDR3 sequence is CASSVEQGSSRMSNQPQHF. The CDR3 nucleotides are TGTGCCAGCAGCGTAGAACAGGGGTCTAGCCGGATGAGCAATCAGCCCCAGCATTTT.

This clonotype was counted only a few times. The V call is TRBV27, the J call TRBJ1-3; D is unresolved. The germline V gene encodes CDR1 MNHEY and CDR2 SMNVEV (reference sequence). This CDR3 is built from 16 residues. The V end lost 0 bases, the J end lost 2 bases, and 11 bases lay between the germline ends. The CDR3 spells CASSLSAARPGNTIYF. CDR3 nucleotide sequence: TGTGCCAGCAGTTTATCCGCGGCCCGTCCTGGAAACACCATATATTTT.

This clonotype occurred many times. The genes are TRBV4-2 and TRBJ2-7, with TRBD2 identical over 9 bases. V shed 4 bases and J 3 bases; nucleotides not matched to a gene: 10. The CDR3 has 16 amino acids. CDR1 and CDR2 from the germline V gene are LGHNA and YNFKEQ. CDR3 bases: TGTGCCAGCAGCCGGGTTAGAGCGGGGGGCCACTACGAGCAGTACTTC. Protein sequence: CASSRVRAGGHYEQYF.

This clonotype was found many times. The chain employs TRBV12-3 or TRBV12-4 and TRBJ1-4; TRBD1 agrees at 7 bases. This CDR3 comprises 14 residues. Trimming at V came to 5 bases and at J to 1 base, leaving 1 base not matched to a gene. The CDR3 nucleotides are TGTGCCAGCAGTCGACAGGGAACTAATGAAAAACTGTTTTTT. Translated, it gives CASSRQGTNEKLFF.

The J gene is TRBJ2-7, the V gene TRBV20-1; 7 bases match TRBD2. V was pared by 1 base and J by 5 bases, with 8 bases of the junction left unmatched. The CDR3 extends over 14 amino acids. The V gene's germline CDR1 is DFQATT and CDR2 SNEGSKA (reference sequence). CDR3 DNA sequence: TGCAGTGCTAGAGGTGGCGGTGGGACTAACGAGCAGTACTTC. Its translation: CSARGGGGTNEQYF.

This clonotype was recorded a few times. The chain joins TRBV7-2 to TRBJ1-6; no clear D. Per the germline V gene, CDR1 is SGHTA and CDR2 is FQGNSA. V was cut by 1 base and J by 10 bases, with 5 bases left in between. This CDR3 region has 12 residues. CDR3 bases: TGTGCCAGCAGCTTAGGGTCCTCACCCCTCCACTTT. Translating it yields CASSLGSSPLHF.

This clonotype was observed many times. The chain uses TRBV6-4 and TRBJ2-6, with D possibly matching TRBD1 (6 bases). The CDR3 spans 16 residues. V lost 4 bases and J lost 0, with 10 bases in between. From germline, CDR1 is MRHNA and CDR2 SNTAGT. DNA for the CDR3: TGTGCCAGCAGTGGAGGACAGTCCTCTGGGGCCAACGTCCTGACTTTC. Its translation is CASSGGQSSGANVLTF.

The chain couples TRBV10-3 to TRBJ2-7, with 7 positions matching TRBD2. The trim removed 2 bases at V and 3 bases at J, leaving 1 base unmatched. The CDR3 is 13 residues long. CDR1 ENHRY and CDR2 SYGVKD come from the germline V gene. In nucleotides, the CDR3 is TGTGCCATCAGTGAGGAGCGGGGCTACGAGCAGTACTTC. Protein: CAISEERGYEQYF.

This clonotype has a count of ten or more. The chain joins TRBV29-1 to TRBJ2-3, with D tentatively TRBD2 (6 bases). This CDR3 has 12 residues. The germline V gene has CDR1 SQVTM and CDR2 ANQGSEA. Trimming pared 0 bases from V and 5 bases from J, leaving 6 bases between. CDR3 nucleotides: TGCAGCGTTGAAGATAGCGGAGATACGCAGTATTTT. Amino acids: CSVEDSGDTQYF.

This clonotype has a count of ten or more. The rearrangement uses TRBV27 and TRBJ2-7, with 10 bases identical to TRBD2. CDR1 is MNHEY and CDR2 is SMNVEV in the germline V gene (reference sequence). V lost 6 bases to trimming and J lost 2 bases; unmatched junction nucleotides: 7. This CDR3 is built from 15 residues. The CDR3 protein is CASRIKAGGPYEQYF. The CDR3 DNA reads as TGTGCCAGCAGAATTAAAGCGGGAGGGCCCTACGAGCAGTACTTC.

This clonotype was seen repeatedly, ten times or more. In nucleotides, the CDR3 is TGTGCCAGCAGTTCCGGGGACTATGGCTACACCTTC. Protein: CASSSGDYGYTF. This rearrangement joins TRBV27 to TRBJ1-2; D gene uncertain. The CDR3 has 12 amino acids. Per germline, CDR1 MNHEY and CDR2 SMNVEV (reference sequence). V lost 4 bases, J lost 3 bases, and 6 bases lay in between.

This sequence joins TRBV7-2 and TRBJ1-6; no definite D call. Trimming cost V 1 base and J 3 bases, with 7 bases left between them. Germline V gene lookup returns CDR1 SGHTA and CDR2 FQGNSA. The CDR3 has 15 residues. CDR3 coding DNA: TGTGCCAGCAGCTTAGTTGGGAGCTATAATTCACCCCTCCACTTT. Translating it yields CASSLVGSYNSPLHF.

The CDR3 sequence: CASSLTGGVNQPQHF. The CDR3 nucleotides read TGTGCCAGCAGCCTAACGGGGGGCGTCAATCAGCCCCAGCATTTT. V usage is TRBV12-3 or TRBV12-4 and J usage is TRBJ1-5; tentatively, D is TRBD1 (6 bases). Trimming removed 6 bases at V and 3 bases at J, with 15 bases between. The CDR3 loop spans 15 amino acids.

In this sample, this clonotype turned up many times. This chain links TRBV4-2 with TRBJ2-1, with TRBD2 matching over 11 bases. The germline CDR1 and CDR2 sequences are LGHNA and YNFKEQ. CDR3 length equals 17 residues. Trimming cost V 0 bases and J 2 bases; bases outside gene matches: 3. DNA for the CDR3: TGTGCCAGCAGCCAAGATGCTAGCGGGAGGCCCTACAATGAGCAGTTCTTC. This codes for CASSQDASGRPYNEQFF.

This chain joins TRBV2 and TRBJ1-6; no reliable D call. The V end lost 5 bases, the J end lost 11 bases, and 13 bases lay between the germline ends. The germline CDR1 and CDR2 sequences are SNHLY and FYNNEI. The CDR3 sequence is 13 residues long. CDR3: CASSPQHGAPLHF. CDR3 sequence (DNA): TGTGCCAGCAGTCCCCAACACGGCGCACCCCTCCACTTT.